This T cell receptor (beta chain) was captured by sequencing in a study of blood T cell repertoires in COVID-19. At the level of the study: The United States, Italy and Spain supplied acute and convalescent COVID-19 samples. In each case, the material was cDNA or gDNA derived from T cells, B-cell-depleted T cells, or PBMCs.

CDR3 length: 17 amino acids. V was clipped by 3 bases and J by 2 bases; unmatched bases: 8. CDR1 is KGHDR and CDR2 is SFDVKD in the germline V gene. The authors' processing: Amplifying reference gene primers gave estimates of nucleated cell counts. Here immunoSEQ multiplex PCR was the method, and the copy in TCRdb shows in-frame clones only, minus some. The V and J calls and the clone size are those of that table, but D and trimming were determined from the DNA. The table includes 25,000 to 35,000 clones, almost 85% detected once. This clone was counted once. The specimen sequenced was peripheral blood. The gene calls are TRBV24-1 and TRBJ2-1; 8 nucleotides match TRBD2. This TCR came from a man aged 60 to 75 with active COVID-19. CDR3 protein: CATSDTSVGRAYNEQFF. CDR3 in DNA: TGTGCCACCAGTGATACCTCTGTCGGGAGGGCCTACAATGAGCAGTTCTTC.